This TCR beta chain was found in a study of persistence of HIV-infected CD4 T cells. Points from the study as a whole: Degenerate expanded CDR3beta sequences were enriched among CMV- and Gag-responding cells. CMV- and Gag-responding cells had lower TCRbeta richness than CD3/CD28-responding cells.

In regard to this clone: What it binds is not known.

An overlapping HIV-1 Gag peptide pool stimulated these cells at 0.85 to 1 ug/peptide/mL. CD40L/CD69 double-negative CD45RO-high memory CD4+ T cells were collected. Stimulated PBMCs had first been depleted of CD8+ T cells. Sequencing used immunoSEQ version 4 in survey mode. Genomic DNA was diluted to roughly 9.4 ng/uL, up to 1 ug per sample. Clones were sequenced by immunoSEQ multiplex PCR, and TCRdb holds only the in-frame ones, with some missing. Among around 42,000 clones listed, around 82% were seen once. After removal of 5 bases from V and 12 bases from J, the junction contained 12 bases not matched to a gene. This CDR3 has 15 residues. Germline CDR1 reads SEHNR; CDR2 reads FQNEAQ (reference sequence).

The sequence was collected from an adult man with HIV who was CMV-seropositive. The chain recombines TRBV7-9 with TRBJ1-4; 10 bases fit TRBD1. Source: CD4+ T cells sorted from PBMCs after roughly 20-hour stimulation, taken from a patient who received antiretroviral therapy. In DNA form, the CDR3 reads TGTGCCAGCAGCCGAGCGACAGGGGGCGTTAGTCAACTGTTTTTT. Residues: CASSRATGGVSQLFF.